A single sample is the source of the 25 T cell receptor beta chains below, sequenced in a study of blood T cell repertoires in COVID-19 (dated by TCRdb to about 2020). Receptor libraries were prepared by the immunoSEQ multiplex PCR assay. TCRdb obtained this table from immuneACCESS and retained in-frame rearrangements with V and J assigned. These tables miss some clones; where compared with another copy, unresolved V genes account for less than half of the shortfall, and the remainder is unexplained. The sample yields about 140,000 clones; approximately 80% were counted once. Almost 6.5% of the sample rests with the top ten. The sample consisted of peripheral blood. These receptors came from a human donor in a cohort sampled during active COVID-19.

The rearrangement links TRBV19 to TRBJ1-2, with 12 nucleotides matching TRBD1. V gave up 6 bases and J gave up 4 bases; unmatched junction bases: 15. Germline V gives CDR1 LNHDA, CDR2 SQIVND (reference sequence). CDR3 length: 18 residues. CDR3: CASSRSPGQGAFGYGYTF. CDR3 bases: TGTGCCAGTAGCAGGAGTCCGGGACAGGGGGCGTTCGGCTATGGCTACACCTTC.

CDR3: CASSPGQSGNTIYF. The CDR3 DNA reads as TGTGCCAGCAGCCCAGGACAGTCTGGAAACACCATATATTTT. The chain is built from TRBV6-2 or TRBV6-3 and TRBJ1-3; a possible D gene is TRBD1 (6 bases). V was clipped by 6 bases and J by 1 base, with 10 bases between them. This CDR3 has 14 amino acids. Germline V gene sequence: CDR1 MNHEY, CDR2 SVGEGT.

The chain has TRBV5-4 and TRBJ1-1; a possible D gene is TRBD1 (6 bases). V was pared by 6 bases and J by 1 base, with 19 bases between. The CDR3 contains 16 residues. Germline V lookup: CDR1 SGHNT, CDR2 YYREEE (reference sequence). The CDR3 coding sequence is TGTGCCAGCAACCCAAGGGGGGGCGTGGGGAACACTGAAGCTTTCTTT. Translated, it gives CASNPRGGVGNTEAFF.

The chain employs TRBV9 and TRBJ2-5, with D possibly TRBD1 on 5 matching bases. The V end lost 4 bases, the J end lost 2 bases, and 12 bases lay between the germline ends. This CDR3 has 14 residues. Germline CDR1 is SGDLS and CDR2 is YYNGEE. As DNA, the CDR3 is TGTGCCAGCAGCCCAGGGTGGGGTCAAGAGACCCAGTACTTC. Amino acid sequence: CASSPGWGQETQYF.

The chain uses TRBV6-2 or TRBV6-3 and TRBJ1-3; a weak D match, TRBD1 (6 bases). Between the trimmed V and J ends, which lost 0 bases and 5 bases, there was a span of 20 bases. The CDR3 contains 18 residues. The V gene's germline CDR1 is MNHEY and CDR2 SVGEGT. The CDR3 coding sequence is TGTGCCAGCAGTTACTCGACGAACAGGGCAGAAAGGAGAAACACCATATATTTT. As protein: CASSYSTNRAERRNTIYF.

The gene calls are TRBV15 and TRBJ2-1, with 15 bases aligning to TRBD2. Germline assignment: CDR1 LNHNV and CDR2 YYDKDF (reference sequence). Unmatched junction bases numbered 4, after V lost 0 bases and J lost 1 base. CDR3 length: 19 residues. The CDR3 DNA is TGTGCCACCAGCAGAGATCTAGGGACTAGCGGGGGGTCCTACAATGAGCAGTTCTTC. Translating gives CATSRDLGTSGGSYNEQFF.

This rearrangement joins TRBV4-3 to TRBJ2-2; 8 bases are shared with TRBD1. Trimming cost V 3 bases and J 3 bases; bases outside gene matches: 9. The germline gives CDR1 LGHNA, CDR2 YSLEER. The CDR3 covers 17 residues. CDR3: CASSHPPGQADTGELFF. The CDR3 bases are TGCGCCAGCAGCCACCCCCCGGGACAGGCGGACACCGGGGAGCTGTTTTTT.

The chain links TRBV11-2 to TRBJ1-1; no reliable D call. V was clipped by 4 bases and J by 7 bases, with 19 bases between them. CDR3 size: 15 residues. The germline V gene has CDR1 SGHAT and CDR2 FQNNGV. The DNA of the CDR3 is TGTGCCAGCAGCTCCTTTCGGAGGGAACTCCTTGAAGCTTTCTTT. Encoded protein: CASSSFRRELLEAFF.

The V call is TRBV11-1, the J call TRBJ2-1; 9 nucleotides match TRBD2. CDR1 and CDR2 from the germline V gene are SGHAT and FQDESV (reference sequence). The CDR3 is 15 amino acids. V was clipped by 5 bases and J by 9 bases; unmatched bases: 11. Written as DNA, the CDR3 is TGTGCCAGCAGCGGCACCGGGACTAGCCCCAGTGAGCAGTTCTTC. Translating it yields CASSGTGTSPSEQFF.

The chain recombines TRBV5-1 with TRBJ2-1; TRBD2 is a possible D gene (6 bases). V was cut by 0 bases and J by 8 bases, with 21 bases left in between. Germline V gene lookup returns CDR1 SGHRS and CDR2 YFSETQ. The CDR3 consists of 17 residues. CDR3 residues: CASSLVGGPGVGDEQFF. In nucleotides, the CDR3 is TGCGCCAGCAGCTTGGTGGGGGGACCAGGAGTTGGCGATGAGCAGTTCTTC.

V is TRBV6-5 and J is TRBJ1-1; possibly TRBD1 for D (6 bases). This CDR3 comprises 15 residues. The V gene's germline CDR1 is MNHEY and CDR2 SVGAGI. Trimming left V 6 bases short and J 3 bases short, with 17 bases between. CDR3 in DNA: TGTGCCAGCAGAGTGACCGGGACATTGCACACTGAAGCTTTCTTT. Translation gives CASRVTGTLHTEAFF.

The rearrangement joins TRBV5-1 to TRBJ1-6; D unclear. Deletions cut 2 bases from V and 7 bases from J, with 7 bases between. Germline-derived CDR1 and CDR2 are SGHRS and YFSETQ. This CDR3 contains 13 residues. CDR3 residues: CASSLTGNSPLHF. In DNA form, the CDR3 reads TGCGCCAGCAGCTTAACCGGGAATTCACCCCTCCACTTT.

CDR3 sequence (DNA): TGTGCCAGCTCACCGCAGGGACCGGGGGGTGAAAAACTGTTTTTT. Translating it yields CASSPQGPGGEKLFF. The chain combines TRBV18 with TRBJ1-4; the D gene is possibly TRBD1 (5 bases). Deletions cut 3 bases from V and 7 bases from J, with 15 bases between. The CDR3 consists of 15 residues. Per the germline V gene, CDR1 is KGHSH and CDR2 is LQKENI.

DNA of the CDR3: TGTGCCAGCAGCTCACCGGGACAGGGGAACACCGGGGAGCTGTTTTTT. Residues: CASSSPGQGNTGELFF. The rearrangement links TRBV11-3 to TRBJ2-2, with 9 bases identical to TRBD1. This CDR3 is built from 16 residues. CDR1 SGHNT and CDR2 YENEEA come from the germline V gene. Losses at the gene ends were 4 bases for V and 1 base for J; bases not matched to a gene: 4.

The chain carries TRBV24-1 and TRBJ1-1; D possibly corresponds to TRBD1 (6 bases). Per germline, CDR1 KGHDR and CDR2 SFDVKD. There are 14 residues in the CDR3. With 4 bases removed from V and 6 bases from J, the gap between germline ends came to 14 bases. The CDR3 protein is CATSEAGGDAEAFF. CDR3 in DNA: TGTGCCACCAGTGAAGCGGGGGGCGACGCTGAAGCTTTCTTT.

The chain joins TRBV3-1 (or the pseudogene TRBV3-2) to TRBJ1-3; no clear D gene. CDR1 and CDR2 from the germline V gene are LGHDT and YNNKEL (reference sequence). Trimming pared 0 bases from V and 3 bases from J, leaving 12 bases between. The CDR3 has 16 amino acids. CDR3 residues: CASSQDRQFGGNTIYF. CDR3 coding DNA: TGTGCCAGCAGCCAAGACAGACAATTCGGTGGAAACACCATATATTTT.

This chain uses TRBV12-5 with TRBJ2-5; D may be TRBD1 (6 bases). CDR1 is LGHNT, CDR2 FRNRAP, per germline. The CDR3 has 15 residues. V shed 5 bases and J shed 5 bases, with 18 bases lying between them. Here the CDR3 DNA reads TGTGCTAGTGGTCGGGGAAACAGGGCGTTGGAGACCCAGTACTTC. It specifies CASGRGNRALETQYF.

The chain is built from TRBV4-2 and TRBJ1-4; 7 bases fit TRBD1. Unmatched junction bases numbered 3, after V lost 2 bases and J lost 3 bases. The CDR3 runs 15 residues. Germline CDR1 is LGHNA and CDR2 is YNFKEQ. CDR3 nucleotide sequence: TGTGCCAGCAGCCAAACGGGACAGTCTAATGAAAAACTGTTTTTT. The encoded protein is CASSQTGQSNEKLFF.

V is TRBV6-5 and J is TRBJ1-1, with D perhaps TRBD1 (5 bases). With 6 bases removed from V and 2 bases from J, the gap between germline ends came to 13 bases. This CDR3 region has 14 residues. The germline gives CDR1 MNHEY, CDR2 SVGAGI. DNA for the CDR3: TGTGCCAGCAGCCACACTCAGGGAAACACTGAAGCTTTCTTT. It yields the protein CASSHTQGNTEAFF.

Here the CDR3 reads CASSEEGGAYNEQFF. CDR3 sequence (DNA): TGTGCCAGCAGTGAGGAGGGGGGGGCCTACAATGAGCAGTTCTTC. The rearrangement uses TRBV6-1 and TRBJ2-1; D might be TRBD2 (7 bases). In germline, CDR1 is MNHNS, CDR2 SASEGT. The CDR3 has 15 residues. Trimming took off 3 bases at V and 2 bases at J, with 11 bases between the two ends.

The chain joins TRBV11-2 to TRBJ2-3; perhaps TRBD2 as D (7 bases). Germline CDR1 reads SGHAT; CDR2 reads FQNNGV. The CDR3 extends over 16 amino acids. The V gene lost 5 bases and the J gene lost 3 bases, with 18 bases spanning the gap. The CDR3: CASSLLGGGLTDTQYF. The CDR3 DNA follows: TGTGCCAGCAGCCTCTTAGGGGGGGGCCTGACAGATACGCAGTATTTT.

This chain connects TRBV6-5 to TRBJ2-6; the D gene is possibly TRBD1 (5 bases). The germline V and J ends were trimmed by 7 bases and 2 bases, with 12 bases remaining between them. Germline loops: CDR1 MNHEY, CDR2 SVGAGI. CDR3 length equals 15 residues. This CDR3 is CASTAQGTGANVLTF. In nucleotides, the CDR3 is TGTGCCAGCACCGCGCAGGGTACTGGGGCCAACGTCCTGACTTTC.

This clone was seen a single time. The chain joins TRBV7-8 to TRBJ1-4; no reliable D call. The length of the CDR3 is 14 residues. Per germline, CDR1 SGHVS and CDR2 FQNEAQ. V was pared by 6 bases and J by 3 bases, with 11 bases between. CDR3 in amino acids: CASRPTGANEKLFF. CDR3 in DNA: TGTGCCAGCAGGCCTACGGGAGCTAATGAAAAACTGTTTTTT.

This rearrangement joins TRBV2 to TRBJ2-3, with D unresolved. Trimming removed 7 bases at V and 3 bases at J, with 14 bases between. This CDR3 region has 14 residues. CDR1 SNHLY and CDR2 FYNNEI come from the germline V gene. CDR3 loop: CASKGNSITDTQYF. DNA for the CDR3: TGTGCCAGCAAAGGAAATAGCATAACAGATACGCAGTATTTT.

The chain has TRBV7-8 and TRBJ1-3; D is unresolved. The germline CDR1 and CDR2 sequences are SGHVS and FQNEAQ. The V and J ends lost 1 base and 2 bases respectively, with 9 bases between them. This CDR3 region has 15 residues. The CDR3 here is CASSLGWRAGNTIYF. The CDR3 DNA sequence: TGTGCCAGCAGCTTAGGTTGGCGGGCTGGAAACACCATATATTTT.